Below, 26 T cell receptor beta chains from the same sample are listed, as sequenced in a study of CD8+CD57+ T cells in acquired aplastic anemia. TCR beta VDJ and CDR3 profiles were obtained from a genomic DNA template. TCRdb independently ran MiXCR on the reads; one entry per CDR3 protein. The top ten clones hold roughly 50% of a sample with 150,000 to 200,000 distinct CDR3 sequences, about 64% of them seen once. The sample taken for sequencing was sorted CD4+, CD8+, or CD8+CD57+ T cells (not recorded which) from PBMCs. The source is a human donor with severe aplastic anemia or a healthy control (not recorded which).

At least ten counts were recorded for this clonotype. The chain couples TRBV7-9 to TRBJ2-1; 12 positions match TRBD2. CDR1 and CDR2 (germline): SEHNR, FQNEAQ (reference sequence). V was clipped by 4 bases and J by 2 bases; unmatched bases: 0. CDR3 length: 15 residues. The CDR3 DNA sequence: TGTGCCAGCAGCTCTAGCGGGGGGGCCTACAATGAGCAGTTCTTC. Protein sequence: CASSSSGGAYNEQFF.

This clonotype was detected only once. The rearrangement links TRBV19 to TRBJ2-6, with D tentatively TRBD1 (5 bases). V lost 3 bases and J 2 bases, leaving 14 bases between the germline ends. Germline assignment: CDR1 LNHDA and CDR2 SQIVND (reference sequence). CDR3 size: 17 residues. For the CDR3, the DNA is TGTGCCAGTAGTATTAAGCAGGGAAGGCCTGGGGCCAACGTCCTGACTTTC. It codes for CASSIKQGRPGANVLTF.

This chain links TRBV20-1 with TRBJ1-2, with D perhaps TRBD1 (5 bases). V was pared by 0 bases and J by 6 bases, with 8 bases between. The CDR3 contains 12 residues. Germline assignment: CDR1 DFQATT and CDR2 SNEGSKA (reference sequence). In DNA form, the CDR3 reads TGCAGTGCTAGAGATCGGGGCAATGGCTACACCTTC. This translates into CSARDRGNGYTF.

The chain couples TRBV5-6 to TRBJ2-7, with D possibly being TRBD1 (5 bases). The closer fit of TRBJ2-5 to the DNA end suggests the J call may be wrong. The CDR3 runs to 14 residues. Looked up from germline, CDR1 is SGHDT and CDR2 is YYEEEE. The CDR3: CASSQGASYETQYF. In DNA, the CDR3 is TGTGCCAGCAGCCAGGGTGCCTCCTACGAGACCCAGTACTTC.

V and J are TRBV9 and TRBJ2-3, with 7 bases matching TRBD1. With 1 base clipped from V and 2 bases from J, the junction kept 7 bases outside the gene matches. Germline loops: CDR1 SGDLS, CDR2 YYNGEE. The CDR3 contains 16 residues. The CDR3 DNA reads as TGTGCCAGCAGCGTAAGGCCGGGACAGCTCACAGATACGCAGTATTTT. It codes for CASSVRPGQLTDTQYF.

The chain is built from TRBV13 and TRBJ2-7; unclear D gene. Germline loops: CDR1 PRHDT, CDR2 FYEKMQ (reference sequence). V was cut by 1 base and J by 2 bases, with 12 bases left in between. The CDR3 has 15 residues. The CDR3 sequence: CASSLAPGRTYEQYF. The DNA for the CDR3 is TGTGCCAGCAGCTTAGCCCCCGGCAGAACCTACGAGCAGTACTTC.

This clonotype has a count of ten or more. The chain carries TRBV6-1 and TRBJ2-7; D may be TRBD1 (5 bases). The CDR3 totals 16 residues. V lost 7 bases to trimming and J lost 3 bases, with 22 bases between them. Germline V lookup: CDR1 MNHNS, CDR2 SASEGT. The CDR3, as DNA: TGTGCCAGCACGGGCCCCAGGGCCCCACTTATCTACGAGCAGTACTTC. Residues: CASTGPRAPLIYEQYF.

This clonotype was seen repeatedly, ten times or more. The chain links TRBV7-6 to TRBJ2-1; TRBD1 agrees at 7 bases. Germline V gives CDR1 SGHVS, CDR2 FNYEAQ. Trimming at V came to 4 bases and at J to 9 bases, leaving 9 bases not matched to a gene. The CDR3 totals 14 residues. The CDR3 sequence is CASSSLVGGPEQFF. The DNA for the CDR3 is TGTGCCAGCAGCTCCCTGGTAGGGGGCCCTGAGCAGTTCTTC.

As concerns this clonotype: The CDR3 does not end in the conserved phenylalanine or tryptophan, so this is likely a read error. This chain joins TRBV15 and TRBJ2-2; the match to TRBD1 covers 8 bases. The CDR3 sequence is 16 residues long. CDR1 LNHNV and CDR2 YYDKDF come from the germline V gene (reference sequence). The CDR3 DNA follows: TGTGCCACCAGCAGAGGTGGACAGGGATTGACCGGAGAGCTGTTTTCT. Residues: CATSRGGQGLTGELFS.

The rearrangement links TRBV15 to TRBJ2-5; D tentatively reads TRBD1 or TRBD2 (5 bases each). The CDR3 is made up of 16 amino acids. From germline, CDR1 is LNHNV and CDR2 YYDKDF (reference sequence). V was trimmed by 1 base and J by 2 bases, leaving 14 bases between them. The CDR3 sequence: CATSRGRGDGQETQYF. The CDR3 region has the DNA TGTGCCACCAGCAGAGGTCGAGGGGACGGACAAGAGACCCAGTACTTC.

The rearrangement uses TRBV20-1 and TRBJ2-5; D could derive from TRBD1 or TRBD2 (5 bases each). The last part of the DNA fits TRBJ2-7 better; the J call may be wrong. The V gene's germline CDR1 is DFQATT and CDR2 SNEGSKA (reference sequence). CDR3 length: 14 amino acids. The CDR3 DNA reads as TGCAGTGCTAGGGGGGTCAGGGACGGCTACGAGCAGTACTTC. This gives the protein CSARGVRDGYEQYF.

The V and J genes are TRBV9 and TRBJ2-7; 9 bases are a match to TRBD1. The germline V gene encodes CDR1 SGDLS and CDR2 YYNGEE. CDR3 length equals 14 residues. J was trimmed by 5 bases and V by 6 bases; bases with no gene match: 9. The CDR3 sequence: CASIFRTGEDEQYF. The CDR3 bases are TGTGCCAGCATCTTCAGGACAGGGGAGGACGAGCAGTACTTC.

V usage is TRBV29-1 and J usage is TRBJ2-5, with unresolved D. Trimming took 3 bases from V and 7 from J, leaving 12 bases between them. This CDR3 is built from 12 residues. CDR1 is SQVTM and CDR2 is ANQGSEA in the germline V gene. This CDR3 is CSVDGYLRTQYF. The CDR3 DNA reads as TGCAGCGTTGATGGCTACTTAAGGACCCAGTACTTC. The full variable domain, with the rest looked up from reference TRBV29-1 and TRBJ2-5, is SAVISQKPSRDICQRGTSLTIQCQVDSQVTMMFWYRQQPGQSLTLIATANQGSEATYESGFVIDKFPISRPNLTFSTLTVSNMSPEDSSIYLCSVDGYLRTQYFGPGTRLLVL.

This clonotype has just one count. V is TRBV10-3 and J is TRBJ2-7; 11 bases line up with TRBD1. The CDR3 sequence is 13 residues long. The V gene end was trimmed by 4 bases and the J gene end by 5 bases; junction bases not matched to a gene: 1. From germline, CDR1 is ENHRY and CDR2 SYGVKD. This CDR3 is CAISAGQGDEQYF. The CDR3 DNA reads TGTGCCATCAGTGCGGGACAGGGGGACGAGCAGTACTTC.

The CDR3 loop is CATSRLTGAAGNTIYF. CDR3 bases: TGTGCCACCAGCAGACTTACAGGGGCCGCTGGAAACACCATATATTTT. V usage is TRBV15 and J usage is TRBJ1-3; 7 bases fit TRBD1. The CDR3 contains 16 residues. Per germline, CDR1 LNHNV and CDR2 YYDKDF (reference sequence). V lost 2 bases to trimming and J lost 2 bases; unmatched junction nucleotides: 6.

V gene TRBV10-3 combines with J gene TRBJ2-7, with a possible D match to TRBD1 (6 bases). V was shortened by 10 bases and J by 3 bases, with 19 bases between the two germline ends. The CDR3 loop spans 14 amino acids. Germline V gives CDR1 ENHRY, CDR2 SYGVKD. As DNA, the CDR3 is TGTGCCACCTCCACGTCGGGACACCTCTACGAGCAGTACTTC. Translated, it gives CATSTSGHLYEQYF.

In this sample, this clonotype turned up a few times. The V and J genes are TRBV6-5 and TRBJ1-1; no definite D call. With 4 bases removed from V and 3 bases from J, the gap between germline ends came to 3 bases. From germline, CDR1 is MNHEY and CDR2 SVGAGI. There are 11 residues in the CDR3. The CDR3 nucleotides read TGTGCCAGCAGTTGGCACACTGAAGCTTTCTTT. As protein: CASSWHTEAFF.

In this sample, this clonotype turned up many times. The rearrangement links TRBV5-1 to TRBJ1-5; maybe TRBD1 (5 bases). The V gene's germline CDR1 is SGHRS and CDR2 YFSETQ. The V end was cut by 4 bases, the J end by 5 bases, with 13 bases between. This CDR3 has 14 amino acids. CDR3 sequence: CASSTGTDHQPQHF. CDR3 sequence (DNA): TGCGCCAGCAGCACCGGGACGGACCATCAGCCCCAGCATTTT.

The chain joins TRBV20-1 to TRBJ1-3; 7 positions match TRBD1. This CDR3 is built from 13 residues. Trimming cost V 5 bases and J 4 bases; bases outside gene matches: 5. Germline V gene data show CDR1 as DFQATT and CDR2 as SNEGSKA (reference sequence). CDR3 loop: CSAAGGSGNTIYF. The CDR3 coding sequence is TGCAGTGCTGCAGGGGGTTCGGGAAACACCATATATTTT.

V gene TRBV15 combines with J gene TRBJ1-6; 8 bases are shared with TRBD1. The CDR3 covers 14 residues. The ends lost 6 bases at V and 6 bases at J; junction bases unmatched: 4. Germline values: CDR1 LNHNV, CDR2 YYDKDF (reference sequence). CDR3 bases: TGTGCCACCAGTAAGGGACAGGCTAATTCACCCCTCCACTTT. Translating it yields CATSKGQANSPLHF. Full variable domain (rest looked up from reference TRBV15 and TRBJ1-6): DAMVIQNPRYQVTQFGKPVTLSCSQTLNHNVMYWYQQKSSQAPKLLFHYYDKDFNNEADTPDNFQSRRPNTSFCFLDIRSPGLGDTAMYLCATSKGQANSPLHFGNGTRLTVT.

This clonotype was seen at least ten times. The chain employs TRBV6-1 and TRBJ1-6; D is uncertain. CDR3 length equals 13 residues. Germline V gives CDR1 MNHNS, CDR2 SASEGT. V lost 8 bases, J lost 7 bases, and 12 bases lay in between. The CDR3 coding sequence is TGTGCCAGCGACGACACTAGGAATTCACCCCTCCACTTT. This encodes CASDDTRNSPLHF.

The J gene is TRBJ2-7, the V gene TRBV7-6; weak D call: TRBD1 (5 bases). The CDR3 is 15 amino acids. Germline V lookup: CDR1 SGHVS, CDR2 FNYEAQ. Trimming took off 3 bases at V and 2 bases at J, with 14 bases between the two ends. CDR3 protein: CASSFAQEGPYEQYF. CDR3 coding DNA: TGTGCCAGCAGCTTCGCACAGGAAGGGCCCTACGAGCAGTACTTC.

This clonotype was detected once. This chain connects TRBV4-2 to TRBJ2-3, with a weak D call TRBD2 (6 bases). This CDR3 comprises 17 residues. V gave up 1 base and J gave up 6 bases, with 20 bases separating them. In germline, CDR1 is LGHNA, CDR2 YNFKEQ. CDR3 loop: CASSQGSGGADGDTQYF. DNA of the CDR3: TGTGCCAGCAGCCAAGGAAGTGGCGGGGCGGACGGGGATACGCAGTATTTT.

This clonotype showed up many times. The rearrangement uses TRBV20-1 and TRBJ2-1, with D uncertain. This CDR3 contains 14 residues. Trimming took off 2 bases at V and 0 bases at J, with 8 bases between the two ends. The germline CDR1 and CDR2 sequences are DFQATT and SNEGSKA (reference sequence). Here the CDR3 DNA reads TGCAGTGCTAGAAGGGTCCCCTCCTACAATGAGCAGTTCTTC. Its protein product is CSARRVPSYNEQFF.

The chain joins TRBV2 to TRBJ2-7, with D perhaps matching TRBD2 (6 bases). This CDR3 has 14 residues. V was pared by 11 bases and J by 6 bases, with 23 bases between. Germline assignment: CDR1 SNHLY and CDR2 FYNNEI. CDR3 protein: CAGTGRRAAGEQYF. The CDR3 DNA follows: TGTGCCGGTACCGGGCGGAGGGCCGCGGGCGAGCAGTACTTC. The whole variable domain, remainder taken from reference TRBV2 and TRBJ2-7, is EPEVTQTPSHQVTQMGQEVILRCVPISNHLYFYWYRQILGQKVEFLVSFYNNEISEKSEIFDDQFSVERPDGSNFTLKIRSTKLEDSAMYFCAGTGRRAAGEQYFGPGTRLTVT.

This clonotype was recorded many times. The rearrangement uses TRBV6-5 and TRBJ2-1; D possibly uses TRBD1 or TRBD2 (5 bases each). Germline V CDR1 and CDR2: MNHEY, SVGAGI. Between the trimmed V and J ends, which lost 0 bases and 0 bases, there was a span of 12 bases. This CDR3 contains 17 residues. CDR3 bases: TGTGCCAGCAGTTACTCGAGGTGGGGGAGCTCCTACAATGAGCAGTTCTTC. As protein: CASSYSRWGSSYNEQFF.